The clone carrying this TCR beta chain was recorded once. No antigen is known for it. PCR employed 60 Vbeta and 13 Jbeta primers. Here immunoSEQ multiplex PCR was the method, and the copy in TCRdb shows in-frame clones only, minus some. Of about 160,000 clones in the sample, 81% are singletons; the top ten hold 1.9%. These data belong to a study of cytomegalovirus exposure and HLA in healthy donors. General study results and limits: Later analysis identified a missense DCLRE1C variant that was linked to TCR beta V- and J-gene trimming.

Each donor was healthy, and each was a bone marrow donor. From germline, CDR1 is SNHLY and CDR2 FYNNEI. This CDR3 is 14 amino acids long. J lost 0 bases, V lost 11 bases, and 10 bases had no gene match. The sequence came from a woman aged 18-29 years in good health and CMV-seronegative. Sequences were obtained from PBMCs. The chain links TRBV2 to TRBJ2-7; 7 positions match TRBD1. In DNA, the CDR3 is TGTGCCGTGAGGGGGCGGACAAGCTCCTACGAGCAGTACTTC. Protein sequence: CAVRGRTSSYEQYF.